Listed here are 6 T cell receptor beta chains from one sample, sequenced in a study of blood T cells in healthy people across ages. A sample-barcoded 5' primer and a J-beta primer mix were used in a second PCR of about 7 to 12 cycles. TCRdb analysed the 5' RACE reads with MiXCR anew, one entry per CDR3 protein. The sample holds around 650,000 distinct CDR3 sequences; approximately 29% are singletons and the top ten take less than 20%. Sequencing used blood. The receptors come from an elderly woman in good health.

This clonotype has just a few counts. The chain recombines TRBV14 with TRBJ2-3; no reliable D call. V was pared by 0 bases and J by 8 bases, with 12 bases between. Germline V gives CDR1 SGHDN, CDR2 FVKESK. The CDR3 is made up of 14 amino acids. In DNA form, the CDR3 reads TGTGCCAGCAGCCAAGAGGGTTTCTGGGCTACGCAGTATTTT. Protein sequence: CASSQEGFWATQYF.

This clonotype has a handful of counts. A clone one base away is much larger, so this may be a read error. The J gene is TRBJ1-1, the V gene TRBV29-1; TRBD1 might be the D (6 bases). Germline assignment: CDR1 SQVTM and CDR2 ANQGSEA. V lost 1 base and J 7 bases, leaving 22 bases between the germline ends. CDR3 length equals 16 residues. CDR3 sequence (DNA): TGCAGCGTTGAAGGTAGAGGGGGACCGGGGCCCGGTGAAGCTTTCTTT. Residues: CSVEGRGGPGPGEAFF. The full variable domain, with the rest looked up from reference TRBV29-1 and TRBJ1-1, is SAVISQKPSRDICQRGTSLTIQCQVDSQVTMMFWYRQQPGQSLTLIATANQGSEATYESGFVIDKFPISRPNLTFSTLTVSNMSPEDSSIYLCSVEGRGGPGPGEAFFGQGTRLTVV.

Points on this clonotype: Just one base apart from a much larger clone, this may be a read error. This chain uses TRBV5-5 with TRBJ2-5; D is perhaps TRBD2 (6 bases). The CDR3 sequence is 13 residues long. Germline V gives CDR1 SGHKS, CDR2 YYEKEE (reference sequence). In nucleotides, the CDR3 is TGTGCCGGCAGCTTGGGACTTGAAGAGACCCAGTACTTC. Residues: CAGSLGLEETQYF.

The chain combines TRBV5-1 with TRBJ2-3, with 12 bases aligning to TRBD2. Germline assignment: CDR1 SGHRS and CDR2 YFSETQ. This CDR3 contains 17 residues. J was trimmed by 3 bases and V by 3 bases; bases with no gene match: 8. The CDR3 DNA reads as TGCGCCAGCAGCTACCTAGCGGGGGGGCCTAGTACAGATACGCAGTATTTT. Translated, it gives CASSYLAGGPSTDTQYF.

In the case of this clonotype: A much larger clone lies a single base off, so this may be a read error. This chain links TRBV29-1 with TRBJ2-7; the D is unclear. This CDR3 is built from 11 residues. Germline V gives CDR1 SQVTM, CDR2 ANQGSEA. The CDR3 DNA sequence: TGCAGCGGGGCCAGCGCCTACGGGCAGTACTTC. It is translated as CSGASAYGQYF.

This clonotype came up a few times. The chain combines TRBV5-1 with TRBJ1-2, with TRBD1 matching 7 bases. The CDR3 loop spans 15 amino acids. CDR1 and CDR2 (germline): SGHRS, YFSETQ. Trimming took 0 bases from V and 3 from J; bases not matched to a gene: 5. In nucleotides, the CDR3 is TGCGCCAGCAGCTTGGTCCCAGGGGGAGACTATGGCTACACCTTC. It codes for CASSLVPGGDYGYTF.